This T cell receptor (beta chain) is from a study of OX40 agonist ivuxolimab in advanced cancers. The CDR3 extends over 19 amino acids. CDR1 is SGHVS and CDR2 is FQNEAQ in the germline V gene. V gave up 7 bases and J gave up 4 bases; unmatched junction bases: 19. Clones were read by immunoSEQ multiplex PCR, and TCRdb kept only the in-frame ones, dropping some. The table lists tens of thousands of clones, over 75% of them singletons, with 5.5% to 8% in the top ten. The chain employs TRBV7-8 and TRBJ2-2; TRBD1 matches at 9 bases. The sample in question was CD4+ or CD8+ T cells sorted from blood, obtained in a trial of the OX40 agonist ivuxolimab. The TCR was taken from an adult with an advanced solid tumor such as melanoma, head and neck, liver or kidney cancer. The CDR3 nucleotides are TGTGCCAGCATCCTCTCACGGGGACAGGGTCGTCGGACCACCGGGGAGCTGTTTTTT. This codes for CASILSRGQGRRTTGELFF.